Given below is one TCR beta chain in context. CDR3 length equals 13 residues. Germline CDR1 reads MNHEY; CDR2 reads SMNVEV (reference sequence). V shed 3 bases and J shed 9 bases, with 12 bases lying between them. The data were produced by immunoSEQ multiplex PCR, yet TCRdb's version contains in-frame clones alone and is incomplete. The repertoire holds some 290,000 clones, with roughly 79% as singletons. These data originate in a study of blood T cell repertoires in COVID-19. Study overall: Sample material is recorded as cDNA or gDNA derived from T cells, B-cell-depleted T cells, or PBMCs.

The chain employs TRBV27 and TRBJ1-5, with D possibly TRBD1 on 5 matching bases. The material sequenced was peripheral blood. The TCR sequence derives from a woman in her sixties with active or convalescent COVID-19. CDR3 nucleotides: TGTGCCAGCAGTTTGACAGCAGAAGGGCCCCAGCATTTT. Translated: CASSLTAEGPQHF.